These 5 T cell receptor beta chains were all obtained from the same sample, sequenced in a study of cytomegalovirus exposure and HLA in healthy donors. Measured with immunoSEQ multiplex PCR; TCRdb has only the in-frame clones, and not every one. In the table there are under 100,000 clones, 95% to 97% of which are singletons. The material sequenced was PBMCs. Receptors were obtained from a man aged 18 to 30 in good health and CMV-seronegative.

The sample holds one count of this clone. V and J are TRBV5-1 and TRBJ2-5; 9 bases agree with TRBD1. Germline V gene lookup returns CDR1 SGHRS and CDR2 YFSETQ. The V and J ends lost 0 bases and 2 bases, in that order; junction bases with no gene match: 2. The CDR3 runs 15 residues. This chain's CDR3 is CASSLEGQGQETQYF. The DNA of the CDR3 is TGCGCCAGCAGCTTGGAGGGACAGGGACAAGAGACCCAGTACTTC.

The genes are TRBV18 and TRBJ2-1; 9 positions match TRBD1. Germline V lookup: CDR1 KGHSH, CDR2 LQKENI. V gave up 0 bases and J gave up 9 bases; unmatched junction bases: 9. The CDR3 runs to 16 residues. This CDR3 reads CASSPPTGGRSPEQFF. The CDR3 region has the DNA TGTGCCAGCTCACCACCGACAGGGGGTCGTTCCCCTGAGCAGTTCTTC.

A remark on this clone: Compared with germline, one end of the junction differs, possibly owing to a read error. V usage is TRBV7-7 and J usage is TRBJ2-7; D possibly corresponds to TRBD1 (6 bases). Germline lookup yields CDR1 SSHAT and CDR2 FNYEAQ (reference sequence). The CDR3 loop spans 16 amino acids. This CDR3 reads CASSLGGGQETYEQYF. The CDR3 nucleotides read TGTGCTAGCAGCCTAGGTGGGGGACAAGAAACCTACGAGCAGTACTTC.

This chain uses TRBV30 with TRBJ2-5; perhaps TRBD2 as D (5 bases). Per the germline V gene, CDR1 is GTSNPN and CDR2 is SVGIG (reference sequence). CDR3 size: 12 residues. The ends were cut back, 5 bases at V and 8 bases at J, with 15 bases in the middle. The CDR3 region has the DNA TGTGCCTGGTACCAGTCGGACTTAACCCAGTACTTC. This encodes CAWYQSDLTQYF.

CDR3 nucleotide sequence: TGTGCCAGTAGTATGGGGTACATCGGCGGGGGGCGCATCTATGGCTACACCTTC. Its translation is CASSMGYIGGGRIYGYTF. The rearrangement links TRBV19 to TRBJ1-2; maybe TRBD1 (6 bases). The germline V gene has CDR1 LNHDA and CDR2 SQIVND (reference sequence). Between the trimmed V and J ends, which lost 3 bases and 4 bases, there was a span of 24 bases. CDR3 length equals 18 residues.